The 10 T cell receptor beta chains below all came from one sample that was sequenced in a study of blood T cells in healthy people across ages. Together with a sample-barcoded 5' primer, a J-beta primer mix was included in a second PCR lasting 7 to 11 cycles. TCRdb used MiXCR to reprocess the 5' RACE reads, holding one entry per CDR3 protein. Among under 700,000 distinct CDR3 sequences, 20% to 30% were seen once, and the ten largest hold around 10%. Another study also made use of these data, one on T cells of mothers and their children.

Sequenced sample: blood. These receptors were taken from a boy aged 5-17 years in good health.

This clonotype showed up just a few times. The chain carries TRBV7-6 and TRBJ1-2; TRBD1 matches 8 bases. The CDR3 covers 14 residues. V shed 3 bases, J shed 4 bases, and the junction held 4 bases outside the gene matches. Germline lookup yields CDR1 SGHVS and CDR2 FNYEAQ. Written as DNA, the CDR3 is TGTGCCAGCAGCTTGGGGACAGGCTTCTATGGCTACACCTTC. Encoded protein: CASSLGTGFYGYTF.

This chain uses TRBV5-1 with TRBJ2-7; D ambiguous. Trimming removed 4 bases from V and 2 bases from J, with 10 bases in between. CDR3 length: 13 amino acids. The germline CDR1 and CDR2 sequences are SGHRS and YFSETQ. CDR3 DNA sequence: TGCGCCAGCAGCGTGGGCCGGGCCTACGAGCAGTACTTC. It encodes CASSVGRAYEQYF.

This clonotype was counted once. J is TRBJ1-2 and V is TRBV30; D remains unclear. Germline CDR1 is GTSNPN and CDR2 is SVGIG (reference sequence). The CDR3 contains 11 residues. The CDR3 region has the DNA TGTGTTTTGAGAAACAGTGGGGGCTACACCTTC. Translating it yields CVLRNSGGYTF. The full variable domain, with the rest looked up from reference TRBV30 and TRBJ1-2, is SQTIHQWPATLVQPVGSPLSLECTVEGTSNPNLYWYRQAAGRGLQLLFYSVGIGQISSEVPQNLSASRPQDRQFILSSKKLLLSDSGFYLCVLRNSGGYTFGSGTRLTVV.

In the case of this clonotype: A read error may explain this, as a much larger clone is one base away. V gene TRBV12-3 or TRBV12-4 combines with J gene TRBJ2-3; 10 bases map to TRBD2. This CDR3 contains 14 residues. Here the CDR3 reads CASRIAGGTDTQCF. DNA of the CDR3: TGTGCCAGCAGGATAGCGGGGGGCACAGATACGCAGTGTTTT.

This chain links TRBV28 with TRBJ2-5, with D possibly matching TRBD2 (5 bases). The CDR3 consists of 16 residues. Trimming cost V 2 bases and J 1 base, with 14 bases left between them. Germline V gene data show CDR1 as MDHEN and CDR2 as SYDVKM. DNA of the CDR3: TGTGCCAGCAGTTTAAGTTGGCGGACTGGCCAAGAGACCCAGTACTTC. Protein sequence: CASSLSWRTGQETQYF.

A word on this clonotype: The junction departs from the called germline gene at one end, perhaps through a read error. The V call is TRBV15, the J call TRBJ2-3; D not resolved. CDR3 length: 12 amino acids. Germline V gene sequence: CDR1 LNHNV, CDR2 YYDKDF (reference sequence). Written as DNA, the CDR3 is TGTGCCACCAGCGGAGACGACCATACGCAGTATTTT. Translated, it gives CATSGDDHTQYF. Variable domain in full (rest from reference TRBV15 and TRBJ2-3): DAMVIQNPRYQVTQFGKPVTLSCSQTLNHNVMYWYQQKSSQAPKLLFHYYDKDFNNEADTPDNFQSRRPNTSFCFLDIRSPGLGDTAMYLCATSGDDHTQYFGPGTRLTVL.

This clonotype has just a few counts. The chain has TRBV28 and TRBJ1-1; 9 bases fit TRBD1. The germline CDR1 and CDR2 sequences are MDHEN and SYDVKM. The CDR3 runs 17 residues. V lost 6 bases to trimming and J lost 3 bases; unmatched junction nucleotides: 14. The CDR3 loop is CASRLLPGQGMDTEAFF. The DNA of the CDR3 is TGTGCCAGCAGACTGCTCCCTGGACAGGGGATGGACACTGAAGCTTTCTTT.

This clonotype was seen repeatedly, ten times or more. The CDR3 DNA sequence: TGTGCCATTGCGCATGGTGGGAACAATCAGCCCCAGCATTTT. As protein: CAIAHGGNNQPQHF. V is TRBV12-3 or TRBV12-4 and J is TRBJ1-5; D gene unclear. V lost 10 bases and J lost 3, with 16 bases in between. CDR3 length: 14 residues.

This clonotype appeared a few times. This chain links TRBV20-1 with TRBJ2-7, with 10 bases matching TRBD1. CDR3 length equals 14 residues. J gave up 2 bases and V 5 bases, and 6 bases lay outside the gene matches. Looked up from germline, CDR1 is DFQATT and CDR2 is SNEGSKA (reference sequence). The CDR3 DNA is TGCAGTGCTCAGACAGGGGGCCCCCCCTACGAGCAGTACTTC. Protein: CSAQTGGPPYEQYF.

There are a few counts of this clonotype. This chain connects TRBV19 to TRBJ2-7; 7 bases align to TRBD1. Germline V gene lookup returns CDR1 LNHDA and CDR2 SQIVND (reference sequence). Trimming at V came to 1 base and at J to 2 bases, leaving 8 bases not matched to a gene. This CDR3 is 16 amino acids long. DNA for the CDR3: TGTGCCAGTAGTATAGTTTGGGGACAGAGCGCCTACGAGCAGTACTTC. Protein: CASSIVWGQSAYEQYF.